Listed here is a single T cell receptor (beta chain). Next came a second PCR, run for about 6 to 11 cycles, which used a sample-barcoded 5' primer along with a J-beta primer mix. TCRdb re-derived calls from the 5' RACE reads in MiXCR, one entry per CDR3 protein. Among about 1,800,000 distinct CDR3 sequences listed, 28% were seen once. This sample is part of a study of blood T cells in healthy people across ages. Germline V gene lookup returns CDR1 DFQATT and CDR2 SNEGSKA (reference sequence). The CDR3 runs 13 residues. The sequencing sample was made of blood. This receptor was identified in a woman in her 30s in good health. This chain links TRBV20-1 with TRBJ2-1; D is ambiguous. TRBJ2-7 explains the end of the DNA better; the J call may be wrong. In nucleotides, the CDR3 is TGCAGTGCTAGAGACAGCCCTTCCTACGAGCAGTACTTC. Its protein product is CSARDSPSYEQYF.